The rows below give T cell receptor beta chains drawn from one sample of a study of blood T cell repertoires in COVID-19. The method was immunoSEQ multiplex PCR; TCRdb's version includes in-frame clones alone and lacks a portion of them. The table includes tens of thousands of clones, roughly nine tenths detected once. Sequencing was done on a sample of peripheral blood. Every receptor here comes from a man aged 60 to 69 with acute or convalescent COVID-19. Both conserved end residues are part of each CDR3. The order of the fields is clone size, V gene, J gene, D gene, CDR3 protein, CDR3 DNA. The D gene is left open where the match is weak. Not all rows give a size; the values are once, few, many and, for expanded clones, a class.

.	TRBV5-1	TRBJ1-2	.	CASSLEGLGGYTF	TGCGCCAGCAGCTTGGAGGGGCTGGGTGGCTACACCTTC
few	TRBV6-6	TRBJ1-2	TRBD1	CASSSRDRDNYGYTF	TGTGCCAGCAGTTCCCGGGACAGGGATAACTATGGCTACACCTTC
.	TRBV9	TRBJ2-3	.	CASSVPAGPGTDTQYF	TGTGCCAGCAGCGTCCCCGCGGGCCCCGGGACAGATACGCAGTATTTT
.	TRBV30	TRBJ2-7	.	CAWSVNVEQYF	TGTGCCTGGAGTGTTAATGTCGAGCAGTACTTC
.	TRBV5-1	TRBJ2-3	.	CASSFPRSHPTDTQYF	TGCGCCAGCAGCTTCCCCCGTAGTCACCCCACAGATACGCAGTATTTT
once	TRBV9	TRBJ1-1	TRBD1	CASRRDRGMVFF	TGTGCCAGCAGGAGGGACAGGGGGATGGTTTTCTTT
.	TRBV7-9	TRBJ1-1	TRBD1	CASSQTGDYEAFF	TGTGCCAGCAGTCAAACAGGGGATTACGAAGCTTTCTTT
.	TRBV23-1	TRBJ2-2	TRBD1	CASVRTPGQGALSGELFF	TGCGCCAGCGTAAGAACCCCGGGACAGGGGGCCTTATCCGGGGAGCTGTTTTTT
once	TRBV6-1	TRBJ2-3	TRBD1	CASSEVGTGTQYF	TGTGCCAGCAGTGAAGTGGGGACAGGTACGCAGTATTTT
.	TRBV24-1	TRBJ1-3	TRBD1	CATSALQGQGATNTIYF	TGTGCCACCAGTGCCCTTCAGGGACAGGGGGCGACGAACACCATATATTTT
.	TRBV18	TRBJ2-1	.	CASSRAGLSSYNEQFF	TGTGCCAGCTCACGTGCGGGCCTAAGCTCCTACAATGAGCAGTTCTTC
.	TRBV19	TRBJ2-3	TRBD1	CASSDRGRTDTQYF	TGTGCCAGTAGTGACAGGGGACGAACAGATACGCAGTATTTT
once	TRBV5-1	TRBJ2-2	.	CASSLTGKNTGELFF	TGCGCCAGCAGCTTGACGGGAAAGAACACCGGGGAGCTGTTTTTT
once	TRBV18	TRBJ1-1	.	CASSASLGEAEAFF	TGTGCCAGCTCAGCAAGTCTGGGGGAGGCTGAAGCTTTCTTT
.	TRBV5-1	TRBJ2-1	.	CASSFQGGEQFF	TGCGCCAGCAGCTTTCAGGGGGGCGAGCAGTTCTTC
.	TRBV11-2	TRBJ2-7	TRBD1	CASSLRTGVHEQYF	TGTGCCAGCAGCTTGCGGACAGGGGTCCACGAGCAGTACTTC
.	TRBV2	TRBJ1-2	TRBD1	CASTGQGSYGYTF	TGTGCCAGCACGGGACAGGGAAGCTATGGCTACACCTTC
.	TRBV27	TRBJ2-1	TRBD2	CASSPPGLAGGSSYNEQFF	TGTGCCAGCAGTCCACCGGGACTAGCGGGGGGGAGCTCCTACAATGAGCAGTTCTTC
few	TRBV4-1	TRBJ1-1	.	CASSQEGQGRSEAFF	TGCGCCAGCAGCCAAGAAGGGCAGGGTCGCTCTGAAGCTTTCTTT
.	TRBV6-1	TRBJ2-1	.	CASSEYPTQRFF	TGTGCCAGCAGTGAATACCCCACACAGAGGTTCTTC
.	TRBV19	TRBJ1-5	TRBD1	CASSIRGTGTQPQHF	TGTGCCAGTAGTATTAGAGGGACAGGGACTCAGCCCCAGCATTTT
.	TRBV5-5	TRBJ1-3	TRBD1	CASTTQTGTGNTIYF	TGTGCCAGCACCACTCAGACAGGGACTGGAAACACCATATATTTT
.	TRBV2	TRBJ1-1	TRBD1	CASSMLVGQAEAFF	TGTGCCAGCAGCATGTTAGTGGGACAGGCAGAAGCTTTCTTT
few	TRBV2	TRBJ1-5	.	CASTLETGVNQPQHF	TGTGCCAGCACCCTTGAAACAGGCGTAAATCAGCCCCAGCATTTT
.	TRBV5-6	TRBJ1-2	.	CASSLVQGGIKGYGYTF	TGTGCCAGCAGCTTGGTGCAGGGTGGTATTAAAGGCTATGGCTACACCTTC
few	TRBV30	TRBJ1-5	TRBD1	CAWSRGGTGGQRGNQPQHF	TGTGCCTGGAGCAGAGGAGGGACAGGGGGCCAAAGGGGAAATCAGCCCCAGCATTTT
once	TRBV6-5	TRBJ2-5	TRBD1	CASRQGANQETQYF	TGTGCCAGCAGACAGGGGGCTAACCAAGAGACCCAGTACTTC
.	TRBV27	TRBJ2-2	TRBD1	CASSSQGAINTGELFF	TGTGCCAGCAGTTCCCAGGGGGCGATTAACACCGGGGAGCTGTTTTTT
.	TRBV6-5	TRBJ1-3	.	CASRPGGGPGNTIYF	TGTGCCAGCAGGCCCGGCGGGGGGCCTGGAAACACCATATATTTT
.	TRBV15	TRBJ1-5	TRBD1	CATSRDLTQTGDNQPQHF	TGTGCCACCAGCAGAGACTTAACTCAGACAGGGGACAATCAGCCCCAGCATTTT
large	TRBV5-1	TRBJ2-7	TRBD2	CASSLSGTLSYEQYF	TGCGCCAGCAGCTTGAGCGGGACTCTCTCCTACGAGCAGTACTTC
.	TRBV5-6	TRBJ1-1	.	CASSLQGANTEAFF	TGTGCCAGCAGCTTGCAGGGCGCGAACACTGAAGCTTTCTTT
.	TRBV5-1	TRBJ2-1	.	CASSLALLNEQFF	TGCGCCAGCAGCTTGGCCCTACTGAATGAGCAGTTCTTC
.	TRBV6-5	TRBJ2-7	.	CASSLGLGGGYEQYF	TGTGCCAGCAGTCTTGGGTTGGGAGGGGGCTACGAGCAGTACTTC
.	TRBV2	TRBJ2-3	TRBD1	CASSMDGTGGPDTQYF	TGTGCCAGCAGCATGGACGGGACAGGGGGCCCAGATACGCAGTATTTT
.	TRBV18	TRBJ1-5	TRBD1	CASSPGTGGYNQPQHF	TGTGCCAGCTCACCTGGGACAGGGGGCTACAATCAGCCCCAGCATTTT
.	TRBV2	TRBJ1-5	TRBD1	CASSYLRDRGLNQPQHF	TGTGCCAGCAGTTACCTCCGGGACAGGGGCCTTAATCAGCCCCAGCATTTT
.	TRBV4-1	TRBJ1-2	.	CASSQAGAGATYGYTF	TGCGCCAGCAGCCAAGCAGGTGCGGGAGCAACTTATGGCTACACCTTC
few	TRBV3-1/TRBV3-2	TRBJ2-5	TRBD1	CASSQGVQTGRETQYF	TGTGCCAGCAGCCAAGGGGTTCAGACAGGGCGGGAGACCCAGTACTTC
.	TRBV10-2	TRBJ1-1	.	CASGRTLRDTEAFF	TGCGCCAGCGGAAGGACTTTAAGGGACACTGAAGCTTTCTTT
.	TRBV2	TRBJ1-3	.	CASRASSGNTIYF	TGTGCCAGCAGGGCCTCCTCTGGAAACACCATATATTTT
.	TRBV14	TRBJ2-7	.	CASSQEISRPQPTETYEQYF	TGTGCCAGCAGCCAAGAAATCTCCAGGCCCCAACCGACAGAGACCTACGAGCAGTACTTC
.	TRBV6-5	TRBJ1-1	.	CASIQQGSEAFF	TGTGCCAGCATTCAGCAGGGGAGCGAAGCTTTCTTT
.	TRBV5-1	TRBJ1-4	TRBD1	CASSWGQSFNEKLFF	TGCGCCAGCAGCTGGGGACAGTCGTTTAATGAAAAACTGTTTTTT
.	TRBV18	TRBJ2-3	TRBD1	CASSAIQGAGNTQYF	TGTGCCAGCTCAGCCATACAGGGGGCTGGAAATACGCAGTATTTT
.	TRBV19	TRBJ1-1	TRBD1	CASSTYSQGNEAFF	TGTGCCAGTAGTACATACTCACAGGGGAATGAAGCTTTCTTT
.	TRBV27	TRBJ2-3	TRBD2	CASSPTRTSGADTQYF	TGTGCCAGCAGTCCGACGAGGACTAGCGGGGCAGATACGCAGTATTTT
.	TRBV5-1	TRBJ1-2	TRBD1	CASSLVGQGEYGYTF	TGCGCCAGCAGCTTGGTGGGACAGGGAGAGTACGGCTACACCTTC
.	TRBV11-2	TRBJ1-4	.	CASSLEGGIRDPKLFF	TGTGCCAGCAGCTTAGAAGGCGGGATTCGAGACCCAAAACTGTTTTTT
few	TRBV18	TRBJ1-1	TRBD1	CASSRDRDTEAFF	TGTGCCAGCTCACGGGACAGGGACACTGAAGCTTTCTTT
.	TRBV13	TRBJ2-3	.	CASRSGEFTDTQYF	TGTGCCAGCCGTAGCGGAGAATTCACAGATACGCAGTATTTT
.	TRBV15	TRBJ2-7	TRBD1	CATSRDIGAGGYEQYF	TGTGCCACCAGCAGAGATATCGGAGCAGGGGGCTACGAGCAGTACTTC
once	TRBV24-1	TRBJ1-1	TRBD1	CATSDSLTDRGKAFF	TGTGCCACCAGTGATTCCCTTACGGACAGGGGAAAAGCTTTCTTT
.	TRBV6-1	TRBJ1-2	TRBD1	CASSETGWGLVSGYTF	TGTGCCAGCAGTGAGACAGGGTGGGGTTTAGTCTCTGGCTACACCTTC
once	TRBV18	TRBJ2-1	.	CASSQGDGYNEQFF	TGTGCCAGTAGTCAGGGTGATGGTTACAATGAGCAGTTCTTC
.	TRBV7-8	TRBJ2-7	TRBD1	CASSLSGTGYNTHEQYF	TGTGCCAGCAGCTTATCCGGGACAGGATATAACACCCACGAGCAGTACTTC
.	TRBV24-1	TRBJ2-1	TRBD2	CATSDRTSGGGRNEQFF	TGTGCCACCAGTGACCGGACTAGCGGGGGGGGTAGGAATGAGCAGTTCTTC
.	TRBV6-6	TRBJ2-7	TRBD1	CASSRTIQGSPYEQYF	TGTGCCAGCAGTCGAACAATACAGGGGAGTCCCTACGAGCAGTACTTC